Sequencing of this TCR beta chain was carried out in a study of radiotherapy plus CTLA-4 blockade in lung cancer. General study points: Among blood TCR repertoires after radiotherapy plus ipilimumab, tumor-derived clones expanded. The authors reported that early blood T cell clone dynamics, with interferon-beta, best predicted response.

TCRdb's table, derived via immunoSEQ multiplex PCR, lists solely in-frame clones and lacks some. The table includes roughly 120,000 clones, roughly 80% detected once. The CDR3 contains 13 residues. Germline loops: CDR1 MDHEN, CDR2 SYDVKM. V lost 6 bases, J lost 9 bases, and 15 bases lay in between. On this clone itself: The antigen is not known.

The rearrangement uses TRBV28 and TRBJ1-5; D not certain. The sequencing used peripheral blood, collected from a patient treated with radiotherapy plus ipilimumab. The receptor's source is a human donor with non-small cell lung cancer who had a partial response to radiotherapy plus ipilimumab. This CDR3 is CASRGTVLRPQHF. CDR3 in DNA: TGTGCCAGCAGGGGTACAGTGCTCCGGCCCCAGCATTTT. The full variable domain, with the rest looked up from reference TRBV28 and TRBJ1-5, is DVKVTQSSRYLVKRTGEKVFLECVQDMDHENMFWYRQDPGLGLRLIYFSYDVKMKEKGDIPEGYSVSREKKERFSLILESASTNQTSMYLCASRGTVLRPQHFGDGTRLSIL.